This TCR beta chain was recovered during a study of response to subunit inactivated influenza vaccine. Notes on this clonotype: The antigen is undetermined.

Germline values: CDR1 SGHRS, CDR2 YFSETQ. The CDR3 extends over 16 amino acids. V gave up 0 bases and J gave up 4 bases, with 13 bases separating them. TCRdb re-called the RT-PCR reads through MiXCR, storing one row per CDR3 protein. The sample holds 550,000 to 800,000 distinct CDR3 sequences, around 14% seen once. Study-level points and caveats: The study's authors posited that every seasonal influenza vaccination enlists few new T cells.

This rearrangement joins TRBV5-1 to TRBJ2-2; maybe TRBD1 (6 bases). The receptor comes from a man aged 45-65 years who received an inactivated influenza vaccine. The sequenced sample was PBMCs from blood, obtained roughly 13 days after vaccination. This chain's CDR3 is CASSLVQGKPTGELFF. The CDR3 DNA follows: TGCGCCAGCAGCTTGGTTCAGGGGAAGCCCACCGGGGAGCTGTTTTTT.